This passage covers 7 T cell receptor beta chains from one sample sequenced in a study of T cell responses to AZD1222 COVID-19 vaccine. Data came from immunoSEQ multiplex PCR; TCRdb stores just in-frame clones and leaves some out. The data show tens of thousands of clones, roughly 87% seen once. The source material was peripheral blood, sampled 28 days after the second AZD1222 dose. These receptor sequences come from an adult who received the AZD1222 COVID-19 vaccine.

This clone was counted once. The CDR3 spells CASSFWQSLNQPQHF. CDR3 DNA: TGTGCCAGCAGCTTTTGGCAGAGCCTCAATCAGCCCCAGCATTTT. This sequence joins TRBV5-8 and TRBJ1-5; D remains unclear. With 2 bases removed from V and 3 bases from J, the gap between germline ends came to 12 bases. The CDR3 totals 15 residues. CDR1 SGHTS and CDR2 YDEGEE come from the germline V gene.

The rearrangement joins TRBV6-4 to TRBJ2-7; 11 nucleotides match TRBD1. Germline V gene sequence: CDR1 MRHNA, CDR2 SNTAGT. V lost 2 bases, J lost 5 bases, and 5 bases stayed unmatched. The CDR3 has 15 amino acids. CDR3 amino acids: CASSDRWGQGDEQYF. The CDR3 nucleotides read TGTGCCAGCAGTGACAGGTGGGGACAGGGGGACGAGCAGTACTTC.

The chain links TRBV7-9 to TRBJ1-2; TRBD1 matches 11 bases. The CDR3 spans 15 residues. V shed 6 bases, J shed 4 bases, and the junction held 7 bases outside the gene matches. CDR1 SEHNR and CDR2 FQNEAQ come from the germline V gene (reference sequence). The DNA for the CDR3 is TGTGCCAGCAGACCACCCGGGACAGGGGGCTATGGCTACACCTTC. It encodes CASRPPGTGGYGYTF.

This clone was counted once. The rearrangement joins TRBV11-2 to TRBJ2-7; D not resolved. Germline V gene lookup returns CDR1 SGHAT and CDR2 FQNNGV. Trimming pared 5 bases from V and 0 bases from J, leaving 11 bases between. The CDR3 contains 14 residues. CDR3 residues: CASSRGPSSYEQYF. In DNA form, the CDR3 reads TGTGCCAGCAGCCGCGGACCAAGCTCCTACGAGCAGTACTTC.

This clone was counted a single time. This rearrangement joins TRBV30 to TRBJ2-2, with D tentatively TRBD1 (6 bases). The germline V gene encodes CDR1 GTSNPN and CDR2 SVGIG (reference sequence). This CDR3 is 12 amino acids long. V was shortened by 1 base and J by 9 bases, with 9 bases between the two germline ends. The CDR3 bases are TGTGCCTGGAGTGAGGGGGTTCGGGAGCTGTTTTTT. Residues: CAWSEGVRELFF.

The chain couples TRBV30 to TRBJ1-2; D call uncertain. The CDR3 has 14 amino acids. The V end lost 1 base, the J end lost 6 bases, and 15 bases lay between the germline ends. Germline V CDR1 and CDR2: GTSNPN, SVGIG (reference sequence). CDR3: CAWSGSAMSDGYTF. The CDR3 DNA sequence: TGTGCCTGGAGTGGCTCCGCAATGAGTGATGGCTACACCTTC.

Written as DNA, the CDR3 is TGCAGCGTTCGGGACACCAATGAAAAACTGTTTTTT. Protein product: CSVRDTNEKLFF. The chain combines TRBV29-1 with TRBJ1-4, with D possibly being TRBD1 (6 bases). The CDR3 runs 12 residues. The germline V and J ends were trimmed by 5 bases and 5 bases, with 9 bases remaining between them. CDR1 is SQVTM, CDR2 ANQGSEA, per germline.